The T cell receptor (beta chain) under discussion was sequenced for a study of shared clonotypes between healthy human individuals. The CDR3 extends over 16 amino acids. As for this clone: Its antigen remains unidentified.

Around 30,000 T cell genomes (around 190 ng DNA) went into each sorted-subset replicate. The data were produced by immunoSEQ multiplex PCR, yet TCRdb's version contains in-frame clones alone and is incomplete. This table holds 2 million to 2.5 million clones, less than 95% found once. The naive CD8 population came from CD45RO-negative cells selected for CCR7, without terminally differentiated effector memory CD45RA+ cells. Notes on the study in general: Clonotype sharing levels among donors were expected to vary with sequencing depth. Estimated clonotype richness was generally higher in naive than memory subsets. Sampling involved blood alone; tissue repertoires likely differ.

The chain links TRBV21-1 to TRBJ2-1; the table names TRBD2, a call not compared with the DNA. TRBV21-1 is described as a pseudogene. This TCR was sampled from a man aged 18 to 29 in good health. Sequencing was carried out using naive CD8+ T cells sorted from blood. The CDR3 bases are TGTGCCAGCAGCAAAAGCAGGGAGGGGGGATACAATGAGCAGTTCTTC. This codes for CASSKSREGGYNEQFF.